This T cell receptor (beta chain) was sequenced during a study of blood T cell repertoires in COVID-19. Libraries were prepared by immunoSEQ multiplex PCR; TCRdb keeps only in-frame clonotypes and omits some of them. In the table there are 150,000 to 200,000 clones, more than 60% of which are singletons. Sample: peripheral blood. This receptor was identified in a man over 45 who had recovered from COVID-19.

Written as DNA, the CDR3 is TGTGCCAGCGCGCGGGGGGCGCGGACAGATACGCAGTATTTT. It is translated as CASARGARTDTQYF. The V and J genes are TRBV6-5 and TRBJ2-3; 8 bases line up with TRBD2. The CDR3 runs to 14 residues. Germline V gene lookup returns CDR1 MNHEY and CDR2 SVGAGI. J lost 3 bases, V lost 8 bases, and 7 bases had no gene match.